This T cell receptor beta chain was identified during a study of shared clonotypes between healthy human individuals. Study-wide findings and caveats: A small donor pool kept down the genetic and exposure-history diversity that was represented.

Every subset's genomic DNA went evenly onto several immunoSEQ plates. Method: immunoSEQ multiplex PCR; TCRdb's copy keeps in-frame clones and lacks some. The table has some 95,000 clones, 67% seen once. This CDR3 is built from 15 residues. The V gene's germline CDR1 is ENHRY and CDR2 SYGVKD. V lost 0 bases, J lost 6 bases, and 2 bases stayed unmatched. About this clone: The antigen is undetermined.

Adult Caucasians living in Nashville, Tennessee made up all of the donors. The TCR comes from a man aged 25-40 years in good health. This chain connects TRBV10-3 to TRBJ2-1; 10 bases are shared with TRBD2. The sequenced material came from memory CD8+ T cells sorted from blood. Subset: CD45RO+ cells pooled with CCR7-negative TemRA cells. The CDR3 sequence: CAISESVAGGNEQFF. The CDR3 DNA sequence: TGTGCCATCAGTGAGTCGGTAGCGGGAGGCAATGAGCAGTTCTTC.